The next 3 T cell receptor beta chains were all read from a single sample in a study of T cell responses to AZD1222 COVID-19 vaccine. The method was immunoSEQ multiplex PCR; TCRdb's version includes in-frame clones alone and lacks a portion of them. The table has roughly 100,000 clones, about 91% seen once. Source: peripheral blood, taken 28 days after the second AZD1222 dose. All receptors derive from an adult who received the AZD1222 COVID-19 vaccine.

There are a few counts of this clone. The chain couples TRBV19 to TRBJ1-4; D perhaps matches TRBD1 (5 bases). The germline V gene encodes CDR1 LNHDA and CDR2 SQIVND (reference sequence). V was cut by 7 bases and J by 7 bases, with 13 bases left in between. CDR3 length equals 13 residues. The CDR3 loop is CASTGTVSEKLFF. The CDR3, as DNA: TGTGCCAGTACGGGGACCGTATCTGAAAAACTGTTTTTT.

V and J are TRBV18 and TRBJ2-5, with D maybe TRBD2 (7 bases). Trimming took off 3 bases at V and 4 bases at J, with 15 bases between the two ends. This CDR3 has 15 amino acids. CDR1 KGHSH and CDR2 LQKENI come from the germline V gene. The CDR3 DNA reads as TGTGCCAGCTCACCCACAGACGGGGGGCGAGAGACCCAGTACTTC. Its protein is CASSPTDGGRETQYF.

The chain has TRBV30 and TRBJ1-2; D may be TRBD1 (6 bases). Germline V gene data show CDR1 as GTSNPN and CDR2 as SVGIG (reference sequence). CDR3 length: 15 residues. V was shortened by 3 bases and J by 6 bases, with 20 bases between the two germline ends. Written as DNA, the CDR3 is TGTGCCTGGAGGACTAAGCGTAGGGGGGCGAATGGCTACACCTTC. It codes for CAWRTKRRGANGYTF.